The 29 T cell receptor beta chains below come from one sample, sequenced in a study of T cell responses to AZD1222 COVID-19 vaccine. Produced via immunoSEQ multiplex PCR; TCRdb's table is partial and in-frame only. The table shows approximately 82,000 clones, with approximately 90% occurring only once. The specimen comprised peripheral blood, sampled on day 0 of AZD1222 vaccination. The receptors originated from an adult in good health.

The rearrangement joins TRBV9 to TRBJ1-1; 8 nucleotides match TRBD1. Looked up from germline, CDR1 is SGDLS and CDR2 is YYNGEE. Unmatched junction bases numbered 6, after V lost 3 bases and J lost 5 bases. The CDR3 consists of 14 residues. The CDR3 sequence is CASSAGQGGTEAFF. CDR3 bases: TGTGCCAGCAGCGCCGGACAGGGAGGGACTGAAGCTTTCTTT.

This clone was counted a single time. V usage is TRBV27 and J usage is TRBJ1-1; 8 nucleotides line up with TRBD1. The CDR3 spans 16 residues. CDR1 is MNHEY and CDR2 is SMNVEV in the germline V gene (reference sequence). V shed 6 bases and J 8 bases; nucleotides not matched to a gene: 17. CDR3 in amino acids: CASRPTVGQGGGEAFF. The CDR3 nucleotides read TGTGCCAGCAGACCGACCGTCGGACAGGGAGGGGGAGAAGCTTTCTTT.

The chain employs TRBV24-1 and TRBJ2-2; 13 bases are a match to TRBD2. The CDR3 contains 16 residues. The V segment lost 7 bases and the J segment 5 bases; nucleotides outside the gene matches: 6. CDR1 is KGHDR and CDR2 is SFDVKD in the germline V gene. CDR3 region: CATSETSGGSTGELFF. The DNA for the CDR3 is TGTGCCACCAGCGAGACTAGCGGGGGGTCGACCGGGGAGCTGTTTTTT.

The CDR3 DNA is TGTGCCAGTAGTATCGGGGGGAGTAGGGGACAGGGCCGGAGGAATCAGCCCCAGCATTTT. Translated, it gives CASSIGGSRGQGRRNQPQHF. The chain combines TRBV19 with TRBJ1-5; 9 nucleotides align to TRBD1. Germline CDR1 is LNHDA and CDR2 is SQIVND (reference sequence). V lost 3 bases and J lost 4; bases outside the gene matches: 19. The CDR3 has 20 amino acids.

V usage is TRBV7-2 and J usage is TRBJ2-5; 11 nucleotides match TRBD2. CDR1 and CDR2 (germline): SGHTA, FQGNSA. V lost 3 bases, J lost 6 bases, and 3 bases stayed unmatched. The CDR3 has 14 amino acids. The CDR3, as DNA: TGTGCCAGCAGCTTTGGGACTAGCGGCCAGACCCAGTACTTC. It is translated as CASSFGTSGQTQYF. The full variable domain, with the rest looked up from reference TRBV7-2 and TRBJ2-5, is GAGVSQSPSNKVTEKGKDVELRCDPISGHTALYWYRQSLGQGLEFLIYFQGNSAPDKSGLPSDRFSAERTGGSVSTLTIQRTQQEDSAVYLCASSFGTSGQTQYFGPGTRLLVL.

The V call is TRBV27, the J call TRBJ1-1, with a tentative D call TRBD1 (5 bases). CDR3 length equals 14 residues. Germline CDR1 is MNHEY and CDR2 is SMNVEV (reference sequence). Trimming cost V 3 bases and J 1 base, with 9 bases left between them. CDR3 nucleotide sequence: TGTGCCAGCAGTTTCGGGACGGCGAACACTGAAGCTTTCTTT. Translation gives CASSFGTANTEAFF.

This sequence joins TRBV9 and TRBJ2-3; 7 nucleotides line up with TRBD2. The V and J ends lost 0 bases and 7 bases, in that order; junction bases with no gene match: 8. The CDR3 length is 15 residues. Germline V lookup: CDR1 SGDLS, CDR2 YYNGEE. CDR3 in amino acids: CASSVGSGTTHTQYF. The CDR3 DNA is TGTGCCAGCAGCGTAGGATCCGGGACTACTCATACGCAGTATTTT.

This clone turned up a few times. CDR3 nucleotide sequence: TGTGCCAGCAGCCAAGCCTCCAGGAGCAATCAGCCCCAGCATTTT. Its translation: CASSQASRSNQPQHF. The chain combines TRBV3-1 (or the pseudogene TRBV3-2) with TRBJ1-5; D ambiguous. V gave up 1 base and J gave up 1 base, with 8 bases separating them. Germline CDR1 reads LGHDT; CDR2 reads YNNKEL (reference sequence). This CDR3 comprises 15 residues.

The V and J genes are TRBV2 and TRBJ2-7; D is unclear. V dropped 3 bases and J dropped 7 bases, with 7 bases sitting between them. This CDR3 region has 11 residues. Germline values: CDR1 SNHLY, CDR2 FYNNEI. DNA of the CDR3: TGTGCCAGCAGTGAGTTGCGGGAGCAGTACTTC. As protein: CASSELREQYF.

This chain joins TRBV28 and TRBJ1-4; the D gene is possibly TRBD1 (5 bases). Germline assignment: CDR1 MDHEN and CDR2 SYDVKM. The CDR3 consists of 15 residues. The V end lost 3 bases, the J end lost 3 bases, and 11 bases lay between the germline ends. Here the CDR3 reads CASSFGDRANEKLFF. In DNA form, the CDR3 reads TGTGCCAGCAGTTTTGGGGACCGAGCTAATGAAAAACTGTTTTTT.

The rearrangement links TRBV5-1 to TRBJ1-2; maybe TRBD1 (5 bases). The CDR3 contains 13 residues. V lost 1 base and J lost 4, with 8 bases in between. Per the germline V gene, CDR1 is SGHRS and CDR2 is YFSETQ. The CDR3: CASSLHGGYGYTF. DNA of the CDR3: TGCGCCAGCAGCTTGCACGGGGGCTATGGCTACACCTTC.

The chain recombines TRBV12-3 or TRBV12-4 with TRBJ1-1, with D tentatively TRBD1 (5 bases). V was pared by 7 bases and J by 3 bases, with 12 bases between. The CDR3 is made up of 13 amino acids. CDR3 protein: CASTLNRYTEAFF. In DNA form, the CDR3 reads TGTGCCAGCACTTTGAACAGGTACACTGAAGCTTTCTTT.

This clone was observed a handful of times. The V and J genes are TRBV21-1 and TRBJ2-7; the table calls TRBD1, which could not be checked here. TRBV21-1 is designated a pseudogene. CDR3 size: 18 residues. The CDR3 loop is CASSKGDLPGQGYHEQYF. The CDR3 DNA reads TGTGCCAGCAGCAAAGGGGACCTACCGGGACAGGGATATCACGAGCAGTACTTC.

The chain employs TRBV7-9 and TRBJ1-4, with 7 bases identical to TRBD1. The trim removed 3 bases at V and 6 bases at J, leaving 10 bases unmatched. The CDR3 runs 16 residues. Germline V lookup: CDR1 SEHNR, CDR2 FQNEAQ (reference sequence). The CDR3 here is CASSFAGGGGYEKLFF. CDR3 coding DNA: TGTGCCAGCAGCTTCGCCGGAGGGGGCGGGTATGAAAAACTGTTTTTT.

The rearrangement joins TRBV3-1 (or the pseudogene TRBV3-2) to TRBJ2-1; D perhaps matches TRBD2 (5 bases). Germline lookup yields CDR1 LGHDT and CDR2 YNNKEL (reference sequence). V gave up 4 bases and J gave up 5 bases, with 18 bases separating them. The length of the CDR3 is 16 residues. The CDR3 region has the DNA TGTGCCAGCAGCCTTTTCTCGCGCCGGGGTGACAATGAGCAGTTCTTC. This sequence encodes CASSLFSRRGDNEQFF.

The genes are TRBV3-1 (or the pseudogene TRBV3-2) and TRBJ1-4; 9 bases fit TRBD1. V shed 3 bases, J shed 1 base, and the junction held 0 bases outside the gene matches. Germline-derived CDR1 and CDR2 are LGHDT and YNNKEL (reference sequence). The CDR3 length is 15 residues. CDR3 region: CASSQDRGTNEKLFF. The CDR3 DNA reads TGTGCCAGCAGCCAGGACAGGGGAACTAATGAAAAACTGTTTTTT.

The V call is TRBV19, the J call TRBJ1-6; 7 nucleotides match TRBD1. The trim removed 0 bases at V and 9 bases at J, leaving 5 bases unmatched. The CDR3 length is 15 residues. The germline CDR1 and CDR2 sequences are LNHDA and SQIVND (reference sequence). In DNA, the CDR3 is TGTGCCAGTAGTATAGATTGGGACAGCACTTCACCCCTCCACTTT. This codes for CASSIDWDSTSPLHF.

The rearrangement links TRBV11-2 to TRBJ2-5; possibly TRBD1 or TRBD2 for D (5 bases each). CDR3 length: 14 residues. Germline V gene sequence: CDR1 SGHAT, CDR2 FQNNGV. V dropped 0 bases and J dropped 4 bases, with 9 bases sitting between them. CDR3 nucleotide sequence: TGTGCCAGCAGCTTAGATCCGAGGGGAGAGACCCAGTACTTC. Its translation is CASSLDPRGETQYF.

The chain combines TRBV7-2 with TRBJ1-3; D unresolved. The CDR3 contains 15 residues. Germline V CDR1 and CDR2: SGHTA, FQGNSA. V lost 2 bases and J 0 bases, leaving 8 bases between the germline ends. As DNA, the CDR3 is TGTGCCAGCAGCTTATGGCCAAGCTCTGGAAACACCATATATTTT. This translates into CASSLWPSSGNTIYF.

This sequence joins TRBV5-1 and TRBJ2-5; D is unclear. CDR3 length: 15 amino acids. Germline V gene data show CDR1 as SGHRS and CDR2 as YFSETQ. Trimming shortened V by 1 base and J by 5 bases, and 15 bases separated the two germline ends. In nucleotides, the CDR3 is TGCGCCAGCAGCTTGACCTTGAGAGAAAGGGAGACCCAGTACTTC. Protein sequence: CASSLTLRERETQYF.

This CDR3 reads CASRVTGALTDTQYF. The CDR3 DNA reads as TGCGCCAGCAGGGTGACAGGAGCCCTCACAGATACGCAGTATTTT. The rearrangement links TRBV10-2 to TRBJ2-3, with D maybe TRBD1 (6 bases). CDR1 is WSHSY, CDR2 SAAADI, per germline. CDR3 length: 15 amino acids. V was clipped by 6 bases and J by 2 bases, with 15 bases between them.

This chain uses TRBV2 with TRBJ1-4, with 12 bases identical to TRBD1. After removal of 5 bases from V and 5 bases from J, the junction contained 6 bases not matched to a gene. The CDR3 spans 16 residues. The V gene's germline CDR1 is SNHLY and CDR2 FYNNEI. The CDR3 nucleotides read TGTGCCAGCAGTCTCGGGACAGGGGGCCGAAATGAAAAACTGTTTTTT. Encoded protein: CASSLGTGGRNEKLFF.

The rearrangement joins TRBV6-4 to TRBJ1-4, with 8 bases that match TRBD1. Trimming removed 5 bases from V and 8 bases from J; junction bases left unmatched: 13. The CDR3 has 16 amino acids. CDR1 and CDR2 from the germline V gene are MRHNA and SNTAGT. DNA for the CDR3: TGTGCCAGCAGTAAGCCCCGAGACAGGGGTGACGAAAAACTGTTTTTT. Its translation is CASSKPRDRGDEKLFF.

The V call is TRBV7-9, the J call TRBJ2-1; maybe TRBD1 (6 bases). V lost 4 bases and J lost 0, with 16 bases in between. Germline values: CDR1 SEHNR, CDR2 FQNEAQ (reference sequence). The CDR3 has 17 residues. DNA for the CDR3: TGTGCCAGCAGCTCTAGGCCGGGACACCTCTCCTACAATGAGCAGTTCTTC. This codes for CASSSRPGHLSYNEQFF.

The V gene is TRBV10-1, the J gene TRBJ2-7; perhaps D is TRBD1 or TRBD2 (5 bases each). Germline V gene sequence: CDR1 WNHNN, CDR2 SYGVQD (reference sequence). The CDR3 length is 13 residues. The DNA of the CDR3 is TGCCCCCCCAGTGGTCCGGGGCTCACGAAACAGTACTTC. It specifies CPPSGPGLTKQYF.

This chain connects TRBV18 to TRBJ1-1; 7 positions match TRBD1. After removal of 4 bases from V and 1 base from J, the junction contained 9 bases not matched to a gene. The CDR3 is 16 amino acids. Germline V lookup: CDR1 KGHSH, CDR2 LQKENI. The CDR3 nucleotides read TGTGCCAGCTCACAAGGCCTTGGGACAGCGAACACTGAAGCTTTCTTT. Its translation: CASSQGLGTANTEAFF.

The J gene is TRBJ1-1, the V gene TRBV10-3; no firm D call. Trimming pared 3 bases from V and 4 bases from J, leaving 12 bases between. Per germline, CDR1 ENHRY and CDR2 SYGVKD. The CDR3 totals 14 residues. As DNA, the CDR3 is TGTGCCATCAGTGACATGCGGGTTTTCACTGAAGCTTTCTTT. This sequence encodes CAISDMRVFTEAFF.

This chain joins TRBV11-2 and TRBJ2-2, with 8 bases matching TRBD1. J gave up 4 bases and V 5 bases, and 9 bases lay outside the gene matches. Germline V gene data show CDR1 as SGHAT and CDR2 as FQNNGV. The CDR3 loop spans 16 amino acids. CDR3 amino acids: CASSPGQAFTTGELFF. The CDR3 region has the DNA TGTGCCAGCAGCCCGGGACAGGCGTTCACCACCGGGGAGCTGTTTTTT.

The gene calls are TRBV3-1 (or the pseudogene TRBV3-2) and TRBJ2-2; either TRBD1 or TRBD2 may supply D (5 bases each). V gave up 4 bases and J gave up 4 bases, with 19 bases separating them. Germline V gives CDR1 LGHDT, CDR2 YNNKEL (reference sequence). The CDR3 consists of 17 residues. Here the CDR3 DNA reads TGTGCCAGCAGCCGGGACGTTTTGGCTTTGGGCACCGGGGAGCTGTTTTTT. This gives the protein CASSRDVLALGTGELFF.